This T cell receptor beta chain stems from a study of lymphopenia after photon versus proton radiotherapy. Findings of the study overall: Survival link was tested only in deceased patients; proton benefit remains a possibility. Proton therapy kept repertoires fairly stable, unlike photons, which gained effector/memory cells.

Between the trimmed V and J ends, which lost 0 bases and 6 bases, there was a span of 15 bases. This CDR3 comprises 15 residues. Germline-derived CDR1 and CDR2 are SGHNT and YYREEE (reference sequence). The assay was immunoSEQ multiplex PCR, and TCRdb's table has in-frame clones only and misses some. The sample has tens of thousands of clones; around 87% are singletons. Points on this clone: Its antigen is currently unknown.

Sequencing used peripheral blood, obtained from a patient treated with photon-based radiotherapy. This sequence joins TRBV5-4 and TRBJ1-1; perhaps TRBD1 as D (5 bases). The source of this sequence is a man between 35 and 55 years old with gastric cancer. The CDR3 bases are TGTGCCAGCAGCTTGGCTAGGCGGGGCAGACCTGAAGCTTTCTTT. This encodes CASSLARRGRPEAFF.